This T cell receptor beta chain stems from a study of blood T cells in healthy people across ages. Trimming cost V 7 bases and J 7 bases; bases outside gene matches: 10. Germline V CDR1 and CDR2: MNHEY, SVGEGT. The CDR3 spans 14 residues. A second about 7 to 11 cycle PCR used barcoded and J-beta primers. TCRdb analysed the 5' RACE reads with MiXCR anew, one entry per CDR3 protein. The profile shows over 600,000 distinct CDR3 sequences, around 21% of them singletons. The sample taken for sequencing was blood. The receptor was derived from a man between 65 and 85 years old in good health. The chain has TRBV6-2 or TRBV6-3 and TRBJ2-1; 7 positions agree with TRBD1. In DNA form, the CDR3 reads TGTGCCAGCAACGACAGGGCCGGTGGGAATGAGCAGTTCTTC. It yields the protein CASNDRAGGNEQFF.